The entry below gives a single T cell receptor (beta chain) sequence along with its context. Profiling relied on immunoSEQ multiplex PCR, and the TCRdb table lists in-frame clones only, not all of them. The data hold about 240,000 clones, with around 85% observed a single time. These data belong to a study of cytomegalovirus exposure and HLA in healthy donors. Germline CDR1 SGHVS, CDR2 FQNEAQ. This CDR3 has 17 amino acids. With 0 bases clipped from V and 4 bases from J, the junction kept 9 bases outside the gene matches. The specimen sequenced was PBMCs. This rearrangement joins TRBV7-8 to TRBJ2-1; 7 bases map to TRBD1. This clonotype was sampled from a young woman in good health and CMV-seropositive. The CDR3 is CASSLATGVLLYNEQFF. The CDR3 DNA is TGTGCCAGCAGCTTAGCTACAGGGGTATTACTTTACAATGAGCAGTTCTTC.